This T cell receptor beta chain was captured by sequencing in a study of cytomegalovirus exposure and HLA in healthy donors. Study results and limitations: Highly shared variants forming one cluster were likely a sequencing artifact.

The PCR was carried out with 60 Vbeta primers and 13 Jbeta primers. Here immunoSEQ multiplex PCR was the method, and the copy in TCRdb shows in-frame clones only, minus some. The data show about 150,000 clones, with 65% to 85% seen just once and less than 3.5% held by the top ten. To note about this clone: What it binds is not known.

The receptor was derived from a young man in good health and CMV-seronegative. The specimen was PBMCs.

The CDR3 protein is CASRYRDNASPLHF. In DNA, the CDR3 is TGTGCCAGCAGATACCGGGACAACGCCTCACCCCTCCACTTT. This rearrangement joins TRBV6-5 to TRBJ1-6; possible D gene TRBD1, 6 bases. Germline assignment: CDR1 MNHEY and CDR2 SVGAGI. The CDR3 extends over 14 amino acids. The V end was cut by 6 bases, the J end by 10 bases, with 16 bases between.